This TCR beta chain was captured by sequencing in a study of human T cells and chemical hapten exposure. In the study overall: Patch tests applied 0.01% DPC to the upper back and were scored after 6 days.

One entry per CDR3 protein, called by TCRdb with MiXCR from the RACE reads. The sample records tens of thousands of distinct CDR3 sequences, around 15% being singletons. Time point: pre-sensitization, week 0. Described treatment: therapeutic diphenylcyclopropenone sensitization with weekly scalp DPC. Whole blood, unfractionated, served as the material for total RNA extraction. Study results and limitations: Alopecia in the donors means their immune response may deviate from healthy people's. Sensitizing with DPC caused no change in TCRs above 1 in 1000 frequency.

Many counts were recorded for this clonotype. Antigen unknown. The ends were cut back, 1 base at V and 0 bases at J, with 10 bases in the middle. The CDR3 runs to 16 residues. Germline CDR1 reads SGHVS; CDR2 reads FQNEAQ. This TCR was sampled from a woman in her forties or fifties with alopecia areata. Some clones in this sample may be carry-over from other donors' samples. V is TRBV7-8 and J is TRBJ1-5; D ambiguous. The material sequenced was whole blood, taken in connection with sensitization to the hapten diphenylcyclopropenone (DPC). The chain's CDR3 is CASSLESAYSNQPQHF. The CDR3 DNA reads TGTGCCAGCAGCTTAGAGTCGGCTTATAGCAATCAGCCCCAGCATTTT.